This TCR beta chain was found in a study of neurological immune-mediated disorders. The sorted libraries were prepared using around 910,000 CD4+ or CD8+ T cells that had themselves been sorted. The CDR3 is made up of 15 amino acids. Trimming at V came to 6 bases and at J to 3 bases, leaving 8 bases not matched to a gene. Germline V gene lookup returns CDR1 MNHEY and CDR2 SVGEGT. This clonotype has at least ten counts. The cDNA was synthesized by means of template-switch 5'RACE, which was carried out with 10-nucleotide random UMIs. MiXCR was run by TCRdb on the 5' RACE reads, yielding one entry per CDR3 protein. The sample comprises several thousand distinct CDR3 sequences, less than 25% of which are singletons, and 44% rests with the top ten.

The J gene is TRBJ2-1, the V gene TRBV6-2 or TRBV6-3; TRBD2 agrees at 7 bases. This TCR came from a woman between 55 and 75 years old with HTLV-1-associated myelopathy (HAM/TSP). Sequencing input: CD8+ T cells from blood. CDR3 residues: CASSSSGGGYNEQFF. The CDR3 DNA reads as TGTGCCAGCAGCTCTTCTGGGGGGGGCTACAATGAGCAGTTCTTC.